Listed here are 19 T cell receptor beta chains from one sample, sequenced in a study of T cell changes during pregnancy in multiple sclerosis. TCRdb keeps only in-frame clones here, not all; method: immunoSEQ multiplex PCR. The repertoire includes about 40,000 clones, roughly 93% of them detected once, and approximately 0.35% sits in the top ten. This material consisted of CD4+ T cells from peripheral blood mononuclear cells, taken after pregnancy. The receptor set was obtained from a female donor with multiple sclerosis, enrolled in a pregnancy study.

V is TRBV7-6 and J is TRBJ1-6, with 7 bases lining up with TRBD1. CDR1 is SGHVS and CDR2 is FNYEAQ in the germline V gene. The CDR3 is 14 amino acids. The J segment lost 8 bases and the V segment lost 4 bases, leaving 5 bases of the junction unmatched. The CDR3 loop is CASSWGQTDSPLHF. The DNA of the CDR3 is TGTGCCAGCAGCTGGGGACAGACAGATTCACCCCTCCACTTT.

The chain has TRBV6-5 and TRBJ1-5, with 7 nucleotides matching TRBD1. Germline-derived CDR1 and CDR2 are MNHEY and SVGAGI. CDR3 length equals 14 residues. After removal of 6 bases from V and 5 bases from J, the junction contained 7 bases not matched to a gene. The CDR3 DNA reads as TGTGCCAGCAGCACCGACAGGGTTTATCAGCCCCAGCATTTT. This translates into CASSTDRVYQPQHF.

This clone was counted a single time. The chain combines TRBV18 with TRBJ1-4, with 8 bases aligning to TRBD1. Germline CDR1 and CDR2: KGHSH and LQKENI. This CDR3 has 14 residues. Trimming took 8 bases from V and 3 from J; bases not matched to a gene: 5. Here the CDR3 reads CASTPDRANEKLFF. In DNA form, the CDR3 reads TGTGCCAGCACCCCGGACAGGGCTAATGAAAAACTGTTTTTT.

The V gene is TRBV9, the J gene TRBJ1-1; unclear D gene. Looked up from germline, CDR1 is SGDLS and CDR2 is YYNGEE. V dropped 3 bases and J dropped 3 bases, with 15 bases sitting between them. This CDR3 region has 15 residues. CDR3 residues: CASSDGSQSDTEAFF. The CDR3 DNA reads TGTGCCAGCAGCGACGGTTCTCAATCGGACACTGAAGCTTTCTTT.

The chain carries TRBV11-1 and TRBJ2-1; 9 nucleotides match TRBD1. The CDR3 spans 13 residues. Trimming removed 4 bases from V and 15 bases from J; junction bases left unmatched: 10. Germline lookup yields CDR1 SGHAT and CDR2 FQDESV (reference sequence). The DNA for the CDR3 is TGTGCCAGCAGCTCGGACAGGGGCGAGGTGGGGTTCTTC. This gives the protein CASSSDRGEVGFF.

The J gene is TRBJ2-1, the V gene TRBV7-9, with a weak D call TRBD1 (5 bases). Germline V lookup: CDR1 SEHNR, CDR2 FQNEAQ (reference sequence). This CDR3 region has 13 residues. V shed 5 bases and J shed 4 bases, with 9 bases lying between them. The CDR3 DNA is TGTGCCAGCAGCCCCAGACAGTACAATGAGCAGTTCTTC. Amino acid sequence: CASSPRQYNEQFF.

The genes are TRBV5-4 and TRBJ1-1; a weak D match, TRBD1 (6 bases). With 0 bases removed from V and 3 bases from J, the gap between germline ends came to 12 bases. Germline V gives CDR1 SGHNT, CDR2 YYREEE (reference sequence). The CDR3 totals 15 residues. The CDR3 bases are TGTGCCAGCAGCTTGGCGGGGGGGGCCCACACTGAAGCTTTCTTT. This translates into CASSLAGGAHTEAFF.

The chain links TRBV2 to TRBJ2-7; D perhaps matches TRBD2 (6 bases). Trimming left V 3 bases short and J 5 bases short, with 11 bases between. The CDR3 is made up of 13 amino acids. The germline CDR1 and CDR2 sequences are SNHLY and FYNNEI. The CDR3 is CASSERRENEQYF. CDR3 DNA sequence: TGTGCCAGCAGTGAGAGGAGGGAGAACGAGCAGTACTTC.

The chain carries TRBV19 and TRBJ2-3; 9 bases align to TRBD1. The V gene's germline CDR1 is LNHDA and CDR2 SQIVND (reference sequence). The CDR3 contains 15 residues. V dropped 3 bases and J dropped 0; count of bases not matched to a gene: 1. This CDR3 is CASSMDRGSTDTQYF. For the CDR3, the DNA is TGTGCCAGTAGTATGGACAGGGGAAGCACAGATACGCAGTATTTT.

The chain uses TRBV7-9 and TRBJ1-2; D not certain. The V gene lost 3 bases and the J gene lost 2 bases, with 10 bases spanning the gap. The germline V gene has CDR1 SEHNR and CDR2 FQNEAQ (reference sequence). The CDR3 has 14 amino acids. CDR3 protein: CASSFGVLNYGYTF. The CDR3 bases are TGTGCCAGCAGCTTCGGGGTGTTAAACTATGGCTACACCTTC.

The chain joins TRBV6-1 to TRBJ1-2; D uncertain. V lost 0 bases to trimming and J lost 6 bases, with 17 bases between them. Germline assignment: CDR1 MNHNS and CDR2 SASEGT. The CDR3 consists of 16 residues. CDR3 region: CASSEASVSVPDGYTF. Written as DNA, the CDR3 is TGTGCCAGCAGTGAAGCTTCGGTTTCCGTCCCGGATGGCTACACCTTC.

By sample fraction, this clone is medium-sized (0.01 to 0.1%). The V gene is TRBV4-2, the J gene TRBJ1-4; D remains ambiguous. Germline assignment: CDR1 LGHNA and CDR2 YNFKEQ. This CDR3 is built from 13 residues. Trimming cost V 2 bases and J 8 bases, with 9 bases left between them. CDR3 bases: TGTGCCAGCAGCCAATCGGTCCGCGAAAAACTGTTTTTT. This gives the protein CASSQSVREKLFF.

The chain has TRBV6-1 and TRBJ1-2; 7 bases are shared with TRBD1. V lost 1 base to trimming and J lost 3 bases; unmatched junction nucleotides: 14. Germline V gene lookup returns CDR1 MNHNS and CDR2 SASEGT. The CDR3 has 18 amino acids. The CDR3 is CASSEGTGWKKGDYGYTF. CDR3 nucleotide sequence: TGTGCCAGCAGTGAAGGGACAGGATGGAAAAAGGGGGACTATGGCTACACCTTC.

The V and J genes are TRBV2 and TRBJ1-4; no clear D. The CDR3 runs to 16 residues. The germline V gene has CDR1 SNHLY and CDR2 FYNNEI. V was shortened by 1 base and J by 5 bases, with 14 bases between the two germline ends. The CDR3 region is CASSEGVGGINEKLFF. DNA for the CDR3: TGTGCCAGCAGTGAAGGAGTTGGAGGGATCAATGAAAAACTGTTTTTT.

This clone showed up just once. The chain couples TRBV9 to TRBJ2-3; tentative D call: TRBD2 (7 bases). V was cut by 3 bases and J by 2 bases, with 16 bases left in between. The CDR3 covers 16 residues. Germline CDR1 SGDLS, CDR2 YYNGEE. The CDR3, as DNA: TGTGCCAGCAGCGCCGCTGGGGGGGGGCTCACAGATACGCAGTATTTT. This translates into CASSAAGGGLTDTQYF.

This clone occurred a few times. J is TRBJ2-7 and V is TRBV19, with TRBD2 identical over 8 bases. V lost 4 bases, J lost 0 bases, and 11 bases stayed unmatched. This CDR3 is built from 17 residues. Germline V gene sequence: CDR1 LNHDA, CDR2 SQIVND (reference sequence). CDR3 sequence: CASSTGGSGVISYEQYF. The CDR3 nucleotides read TGTGCCAGTAGTACCGGCGGTAGCGGGGTGATCTCCTACGAGCAGTACTTC.

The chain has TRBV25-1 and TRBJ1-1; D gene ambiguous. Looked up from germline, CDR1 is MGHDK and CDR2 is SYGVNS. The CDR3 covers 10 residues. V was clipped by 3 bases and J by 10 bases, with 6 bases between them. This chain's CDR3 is CASSDGIAFF. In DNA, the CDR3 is TGTGCCAGCAGTGACGGGATAGCTTTCTTT.

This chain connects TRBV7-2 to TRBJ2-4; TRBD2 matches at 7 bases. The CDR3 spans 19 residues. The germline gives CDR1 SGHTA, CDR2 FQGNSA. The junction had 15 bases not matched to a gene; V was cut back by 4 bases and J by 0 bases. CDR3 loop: CASSSAGDSTSLAKNIQYF. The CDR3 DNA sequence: TGTGCCAGCAGCTCCGCGGGGGACTCCACCTCGCTAGCCAAAAACATTCAGTACTTC.

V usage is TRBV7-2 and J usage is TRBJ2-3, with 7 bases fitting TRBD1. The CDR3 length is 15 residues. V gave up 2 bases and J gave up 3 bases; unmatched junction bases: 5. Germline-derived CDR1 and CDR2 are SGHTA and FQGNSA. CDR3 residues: CASSLKGARTDTQYF. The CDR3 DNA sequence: TGTGCCAGCAGCTTAAAGGGGGCACGTACAGATACGCAGTATTTT.